This TCR beta chain was identified in a study of cytomegalovirus exposure and HLA in healthy donors. Remarks on this clone: One end of the junction is discordant with germline, which a read error may explain.

Germline CDR1 MDHEN, CDR2 SYDVKM. The CDR3 extends over 14 amino acids. Researchers ran the PCR with 60 Vbeta and 13 Jbeta primers. Here immunoSEQ multiplex PCR was the method, and the copy in TCRdb shows in-frame clones only, minus some. Here the sample spans approximately 220,000 clones, over 65% being singletons. The chain recombines TRBV28 with TRBJ1-2, with D unclear. This receptor was obtained from a man in his late teens or twenties in good health and CMV-seronegative. Sequencing was done on a sample of PBMCs. The CDR3 here is CASSSIQTNHGYTF. The CDR3 nucleotides read TGTGCCAGCAGTTCCATTCAAACTAACCATGGCTACACCTTC.